Below are 14 T cell receptor beta chains sequenced from a single sample in a study of T cell responses to AZD1222 COVID-19 vaccine. Libraries were prepared by immunoSEQ multiplex PCR; TCRdb keeps only in-frame clonotypes and omits some of them. The profile shows 150,000 to 200,000 clones, roughly 94% of them singletons. The source material was peripheral blood, sampled 28 days after the second AZD1222 dose. Receptors were obtained from an adult who received the AZD1222 COVID-19 vaccine.

The chain has TRBV6-2 or TRBV6-3 and TRBJ2-3, with D perhaps being TRBD1 or TRBD2 (6 bases each). Trimming pared 1 base from V and 5 bases from J, leaving 10 bases between. The V gene's germline CDR1 is MNHEY and CDR2 SVGEGT. CDR3 length: 14 residues. CDR3 protein: CASSYWGAGDTQYF. For the CDR3, the DNA is TGTGCCAGCAGTTACTGGGGGGCGGGAGATACGCAGTATTTT.

This chain links TRBV11-2 with TRBJ2-2; weak D call: TRBD2 (6 bases). The CDR3 extends over 14 amino acids. V was clipped by 6 bases and J by 6 bases, with 14 bases between them. Germline CDR1 is SGHAT and CDR2 is FQNNGV. Written as DNA, the CDR3 is TGTGCCAGCAGTCTCGGGACTTCCGCCGGGGAGCTGTTTTTT. The encoded protein is CASSLGTSAGELFF.

The chain links TRBV7-9 to TRBJ2-3, with TRBD2 matching 7 bases. The junction had 8 bases not matched to a gene; V was cut back by 7 bases and J by 1 base. In germline, CDR1 is SEHNR, CDR2 FQNEAQ (reference sequence). The CDR3 has 15 residues. The CDR3 spells CASTIGLVGTDTQYF. The CDR3 nucleotides are TGTGCCAGCACCATTGGACTAGTCGGCACAGATACGCAGTATTTT.

The chain has TRBV12-3 or TRBV12-4 and TRBJ2-5, with D perhaps matching TRBD1 (5 bases). The CDR3 has 13 residues. Deletions cut 7 bases from V and 4 bases from J, with 13 bases between. The CDR3 protein is CASTLDTRETQYF. In DNA form, the CDR3 reads TGTGCCAGCACCTTGGACACCCGAGAGACCCAGTACTTC.

The chain employs TRBV18 and TRBJ1-5; D call uncertain. Trimming stripped 4 bases from V and 0 bases from J, with 7 bases between. The CDR3 length is 14 residues. The germline gives CDR1 KGHSH, CDR2 LQKENI. This chain's CDR3 is CASSLGVSNQPQHF. The CDR3 bases are TGTGCCAGCTCACTCGGGGTTAGCAATCAGCCCCAGCATTTT.

The chain carries TRBV7-2 and TRBJ2-1; D possibly matches TRBD1 or TRBD2 (6 bases each). CDR3 length: 15 amino acids. Trimming took 2 bases from V and 5 from J, leaving 13 bases between them. Germline V lookup: CDR1 SGHTA, CDR2 FQGNSA. The CDR3 here is CASSLIRGPNNEQFF. The CDR3 nucleotides read TGTGCCAGCAGCTTAATCCGGGGGCCCAACAATGAGCAGTTCTTC.

This chain connects TRBV7-2 to TRBJ2-1, with D unclear. The germline V gene has CDR1 SGHTA and CDR2 FQGNSA. CDR3 length: 14 residues. V lost 0 bases and J lost 2, with 5 bases in between. CDR3 loop: CASSLAETYNEQFF. The CDR3 DNA reads TGTGCCAGCAGCTTAGCGGAAACCTACAATGAGCAGTTCTTC.

The rearrangement links TRBV9 to TRBJ2-3; 8 nucleotides align to TRBD2. Germline CDR1 is SGDLS and CDR2 is YYNGEE. The CDR3 has 16 residues. V was pared by 0 bases and J by 3 bases, with 6 bases of the junction left unmatched. CDR3 in amino acids: CASSVALAGRTDTQYF. For the CDR3, the DNA is TGTGCCAGCAGCGTAGCTTTAGCGGGGAGGACAGATACGCAGTATTTT. Full variable domain (remainder filled in from reference TRBV9 and TRBJ2-3): DSGVTQTPKHLITATGQRVTLRCSPRSGDLSVYWYQQSLDQGLQFLIQYYNGEERAKGNILERFSAQQFPDLHSELNLSSLELGDSALYFCASSVALAGRTDTQYFGPGTRLTVL.

The rearrangement joins TRBV7-2 to TRBJ1-5; D is ambiguous. The CDR3 has 13 amino acids. Looked up from germline, CDR1 is SGHTA and CDR2 is FQGNSA. Trimming cost V 6 bases and J 5 bases, with 11 bases left between them. The CDR3 coding sequence is TGTGCCAGCAGTCCAAGTATGGATCAGCCCCAGCATTTT. It yields the protein CASSPSMDQPQHF.

As concerns this clone: Other DNA sequences in the sample encode the same CDR3. The chain recombines TRBV6-6 with TRBJ2-7; no firm D call. CDR1 is MNHNY, CDR2 SVGAGI, per germline (reference sequence). With 0 bases removed from V and 1 base from J, the gap between germline ends came to 4 bases. This CDR3 has 13 residues. The CDR3 bases are TGTGCCAGCAGTTACTCGGGGTCCTACGAGCAGTACTTC. Its translation: CASSYSGSYEQYF.

The rearrangement joins TRBV7-2 to TRBJ2-5, with D perhaps being TRBD1 or TRBD2 (5 bases each). Germline V lookup: CDR1 SGHTA, CDR2 FQGNSA. Trimming pared 4 bases from V and 4 bases from J, leaving 22 bases between. This CDR3 is 17 amino acids long. The CDR3 reads CASSSQRLGDGRETQYF. In DNA form, the CDR3 reads TGTGCCAGCAGCTCCCAAAGGTTGGGGGATGGTCGAGAGACCCAGTACTTC.

With respect to this clone: Other DNA sequences in the same sample also yield this CDR3. CDR3 DNA: TGTGCCAGCAGCCAAGAGGCCCTTGGAAACACCATATATTTT. Amino acids: CASSQEALGNTIYF. The chain carries TRBV3-1 (or the pseudogene TRBV3-2) and TRBJ1-3; no clear D. Germline V CDR1 and CDR2: LGHDT, YNNKEL (reference sequence). The CDR3 has 14 residues. V lost 0 bases and J 3 bases, leaving 6 bases between the germline ends.

The rearrangement uses TRBV2 and TRBJ2-2; no definite D call. Trimming took 2 bases from V and 6 from J, leaving 16 bases between them. Germline assignment: CDR1 SNHLY and CDR2 FYNNEI. This CDR3 region has 16 residues. CDR3: CASSERVIPSAGELFF. CDR3 nucleotides: TGTGCCAGCAGTGAAAGGGTTATTCCCTCCGCCGGGGAGCTGTTTTTT. Variable domain in full (rest from reference TRBV2 and TRBJ2-2): EPEVTQTPSHQVTQMGQEVILRCVPISNHLYFYWYRQILGQKVEFLVSFYNNEISEKSEIFDDQFSVERPDGSNFTLKIRSTKLEDSAMYFCASSERVIPSAGELFFGEGSRLTVL.

The chain recombines TRBV7-8 with TRBJ1-2, with unresolved D. V was trimmed by 3 bases and J by 4 bases, leaving 9 bases between them. This CDR3 comprises 13 residues. CDR1 and CDR2 from the germline V gene are SGHVS and FQNEAQ. The CDR3 DNA sequence: TGTGCCAGCAGCTTCTTAACAGTCTATGGCTACACCTTC. Amino acid sequence: CASSFLTVYGYTF. The full variable domain, with the rest looked up from reference TRBV7-8 and TRBJ1-2, is GAGVSQSPRYKVAKRGQDVALRCDPISGHVSLFWYQQALGQGPEFLTYFQNEAQLDKSGLPSDRFFAERPEGSVSTLKIQRTQQEDSAVYLCASSFLTVYGYTFGSGTRLTVV.